These T cell receptor beta chains were read from a single sample in a study of radiotherapy plus CTLA-4 blockade in lung cancer. Only in-frame clones appear in the TCRdb table, and some are missing; sequencing was by immunoSEQ multiplex PCR. The table lists roughly 80,000 clones, roughly 74% of them singletons. The sequencing here drew on peripheral blood, taken from a patient treated with radiotherapy plus ipilimumab. The receptors derive from a human donor with non-small cell lung cancer whose response to radiotherapy plus ipilimumab could not be evaluated. The CDR3 runs from the conserved cysteine through the conserved F or W. D genes are given only for firm matches. Expanded clones are given a class, and other clones once, few, many or no size at all.

abundance: few
d_gene: TRBD1
j_gene: TRBJ1-4
v_gene: TRBV7-9
CDR3aa: CASRAGTGNEKLFF
CDR3nt: TGTGCCAGCAGAGCCGGGACAGGGAATGAAAAACTGTTTTTT

abundance: -
d_gene: -
j_gene: TRBJ1-3
v_gene: TRBV2
CDR3aa: CASSLNPTGSGNTIYF
CDR3nt: TGTGCCAGCAGCCTAAACCCGACAGGCTCTGGAAACACCATATATTTT

abundance: -
d_gene: -
j_gene: TRBJ1-6
v_gene: TRBV4-1
CDR3aa: CASSQGVVNSPLHF
CDR3nt: TGCGCCAGCAGCCAAGGCGTAGTTAATTCACCCCTCCACTTT

abundance: -
d_gene: -
j_gene: TRBJ1-2
v_gene: TRBV4-1
CDR3aa: CASSQDLSNYGYTF
CDR3nt: TGCGCCAGCAGCCAAGATCTGTCTAACTATGGCTACACCTTC

abundance: few
d_gene: -
j_gene: TRBJ2-2
v_gene: TRBV2
CDR3aa: CASSEVLGHGELFF
CDR3nt: TGTGCCAGCAGTGAAGTATTAGGACACGGGGAGCTGTTTTTT

abundance: -
d_gene: -
j_gene: TRBJ2-3
v_gene: TRBV2
CDR3aa: CASSRDSTDTQYF
CDR3nt: TGTGCCAGCAGCAGGGACTCCACAGATACGCAGTATTTT

abundance: -
d_gene: -
j_gene: TRBJ2-3
v_gene: TRBV6-1
CDR3aa: CASTRLPDTQYF
CDR3nt: TGTGCCAGCACCAGACTCCCGGATACGCAGTATTTT

abundance: many
d_gene: -
j_gene: TRBJ1-5
v_gene: TRBV2
CDR3aa: CASTRDFNQPQHF
CDR3nt: TGTGCCAGCACCAGGGACTTCAATCAGCCCCAGCATTTT

abundance: -
d_gene: TRBD1
j_gene: TRBJ1-3
v_gene: TRBV5-1
CDR3aa: CASSLGTVSADTIYF
CDR3nt: TGCGCCAGCAGCCTAGGGACAGTTTCGGCGGACACCATATATTTT

abundance: -
d_gene: -
j_gene: TRBJ2-7
v_gene: TRBV11-2
CDR3aa: CASSLDAAEQYF
CDR3nt: TGTGCCAGCAGCTTAGACGCGGCGGAGCAGTACTTC

abundance: -
d_gene: -
j_gene: TRBJ1-4
v_gene: TRBV18
CDR3aa: CASSPRQVSGEKLFF
CDR3nt: TGTGCCAGCTCTCCCCGCCAGGTGTCGGGGGAAAAACTGTTTTTT

abundance: -
d_gene: TRBD1
j_gene: TRBJ1-5
v_gene: TRBV30
CDR3aa: CAWEGQPNQPQHF
CDR3nt: TGTGCCTGGGAGGGACAGCCCAATCAGCCCCAGCATTTT

abundance: -
d_gene: TRBD2
j_gene: TRBJ2-7
v_gene: TRBV29-1
CDR3aa: CSVEDTGGKDEQYF
CDR3nt: TGCAGCGTTGAAGATACGGGGGGGAAGGACGAGCAGTACTTC

abundance: -
d_gene: TRBD2
j_gene: TRBJ2-3
v_gene: TRBV19
CDR3aa: CASSQGAGGRANTQYF
CDR3nt: TGTGCCAGTAGTCAAGGAGCGGGGGGTCGGGCAAATACGCAGTATTTT

abundance: -
d_gene: -
j_gene: TRBJ1-5
v_gene: TRBV14
CDR3aa: CASSQVMYFGGGNEPQHF
CDR3nt: TGTGCCAGCAGCCAAGTAATGTATTTCGGGGGGGGGAATGAGCCCCAGCATTTT

abundance: -
d_gene: TRBD1
j_gene: TRBJ2-3
v_gene: TRBV5-4
CDR3aa: CASSPRRTGSTDTQYF
CDR3nt: TGTGCCAGCAGCCCCCGAAGGACAGGGAGTACAGATACGCAGTATTTT

abundance: -
d_gene: TRBD1
j_gene: TRBJ1-2
v_gene: TRBV28
CDR3aa: CASSYYDRDSYGYTF
CDR3nt: TGTGCCAGCAGCTACTATGACCGGGACAGTTATGGCTACACCTTC

abundance: -
d_gene: TRBD2
j_gene: TRBJ2-1
v_gene: TRBV9
CDR3aa: CASSVGTSAYNEQFF
CDR3nt: TGTGCCAGCAGCGTTGGGACTAGCGCCTACAATGAGCAGTTCTTC

abundance: -
d_gene: -
j_gene: TRBJ2-7
v_gene: TRBV18
CDR3aa: CASSPPSRVSEQYF
CDR3nt: TGTGCCAGCTCACCACCGAGCAGGGTCTCCGAGCAGTACTTC

abundance: -
d_gene: TRBD2
j_gene: TRBJ2-5
v_gene: TRBV5-1
CDR3aa: CASSVGLAGEETQYF
CDR3nt: TGCGCCAGCAGCGTTGGACTAGCGGGAGAAGAGACCCAGTACTTC

abundance: few
d_gene: TRBD2
j_gene: TRBJ2-7
v_gene: TRBV7-2
CDR3aa: CASSRPLAGPPGEQYF
CDR3nt: TGTGCCAGCAGCCGTCCTCTAGCGGGGCCTCCTGGCGAGCAGTACTTC

abundance: few
d_gene: -
j_gene: TRBJ1-5
v_gene: TRBV11-2
CDR3aa: CASSLETREQPQHF
CDR3nt: TGTGCCAGCAGCTTAGAAACCCGGGAGCAGCCCCAGCATTTT

abundance: once
d_gene: TRBD2
j_gene: TRBJ2-1
v_gene: TRBV9
CDR3aa: CASSFRGGSYNEQFF
CDR3nt: TGTGCCAGCAGCTTCCGGGGGGGCTCTTACAATGAGCAGTTCTTC